The rows below give T cell receptor beta chains drawn from one sample of a study of shared clonotypes between healthy human individuals. Assay used: immunoSEQ multiplex PCR; TCRdb lists only in-frame clones, some missing. Of some 240,000 clones listed, approximately 65% are singletons. Sequenced: memory CD4+ T cells sorted from blood. The receptors derive from a man in his thirties or forties in good health. CDR3s leave out the opening cysteine and the closing phenylalanine or tryptophan. Each record gives: clone size, V gene, CDR3 protein. Some rows have no size entry. The others give once, few or many, or a class for an expanded clone.

>.|TRBV29-1
SVVPPTDTQY
>.|TRBV5-6
ASSYPQGASTEAF
>.|TRBV2
ASSGPPLGAREADTQY
>few|TRBV30
AWSPLTGQETQY
>.|TRBV7-2
ASSFSRQGNEQY
>few|TRBV5-1
ASSASGDSSYEQY
>once|TRBV10-3
AIESGGRNQPQH
>.|TRBV6-5
ASSYAGGADPQEAF
>.|TRBV6-1
ASRAGLEFQTQY
>.|TRBV5-1
ASSRDRGRKLF
>.|TRBV15
ATSNLGNTGELF
>.|TRBV30
AWTRDRGQETQY
>.|TRBV11-3
ASSRTLNEKLF
>.|TRBV9
ASSVDGTEDEQF
>.|TRBV6-1
ASSERGPNYGYT
>.|TRBV7-2
ASSLSSTSYNEQF
>.|TRBV6-6
ASSPRAGFSYNEQF
>many|TRBV6-1
ATSPRGGWTYEQY
>.|TRBV7-9
ASSLRNPRNTGELF
>few|TRBV5-1
ASGGQGDGTQY
>.|TRBV4-1
ASSPGGSGRESAEQF
>few|TRBV4-3
ASSQDTGLPNEKLF
>.|TRBV2
ASSDVSGANVLT
>.|TRBV7-6
ASSLEEEYEQY
>few|TRBV27
ASSIGDSYNEQF
>.|TRBV2
ASTPQGPGPQH
>.|TRBV5-8
ASSLGGYRGMNTEAF
>.|TRBV10-3
AISTGRGGGANVLT
>.|TRBV6-1
ASSEGQTGQAF
>.|TRBV9
ASSEARATNEKLF
>.|TRBV7-9
ASSRGTEETQY
>.|TRBV6-1
ASSEQPGGGGYEQY
>few|TRBV2
ASSGRTSATDTQY
>.|TRBV7-9
ASSPLSVSSYEQY
>.|TRBV6-5
ASSYMGHSNQPQH
>once|TRBV10-3
AISGRTSGRWGEQF
>.|TRBV19
ASSIDGIAYEQY
>.|TRBV4-3
ASSQDHSDTQY
>.|TRBV25-1
ASSEYIPNEQF
>.|TRBV4-3
ASSQGYSAGELF
>once|TRBV5-4
ASSLPGPSGETQY
>few|TRBV6-1
ASSEISGSFGELF
>.|TRBV28
ASRRLASSTDTQY
>.|TRBV5-1
ASSPTVSTDTQY